This section outlines one TCR beta chain sequence together with its context. The entry originates in a study of blood T cell repertoires in COVID-19. Across the study: From the United States, Italy and Spain came samples of acute and convalescent COVID-19. Sources were T cells, B-cell-depleted T cells, or PBMCs; the material itself was cDNA or gDNA.

CDR1 MNHEY and CDR2 SMNVEV come from the germline V gene (reference sequence). The CDR3 is 12 residues long. Trimming removed 6 bases at V and 1 base at J, with 3 bases between. Authors' data handling: Cell counts per sample came from amplifying reference gene primers. Sequencing was performed with immunoSEQ multiplex PCR; in TCRdb, only in-frame clones are kept and a portion is missing. That table supplies the V and J calls and clone size; D and trimming were determined from the DNA. This table holds approximately 90,000 clones, 75% to 95% found once. The origin of this receptor is a man aged 60 to 75 with acute or convalescent COVID-19. The material sequenced was peripheral blood. V gene TRBV27 combines with J gene TRBJ2-2, with D hard to call. Here the CDR3 DNA reads TGTGCCAGCAGCGGGAACACCGGGGAGCTGTTTTTT. Residues: CASSGNTGELFF.